The 19 T cell receptor beta chains below were found in one sample sequenced in a study of T cells in Graves' hyperthyroidism and ophthalmopathy. Amplified TCR beta CDR3 regions came from RNA transcripts. Carried out on the TCR CDR3, a first-round RT-PCR used the HTBI primer set. TCRdb re-called the multiplex PCR reads with MiXCR, one entry per CDR3 protein. The sample has hundreds of thousands of distinct CDR3 sequences; about 14% are singletons. Sequenced input: blood. The receptors here all came from a woman aged 40 to 49 with Graves' ophthalmopathy.

This clonotype has ten or more counts. This chain joins TRBV20-1 and TRBJ1-5; possibly TRBD1 for D (5 bases). This CDR3 contains 14 residues. Trimming took off 5 bases at V and 0 bases at J, with 11 bases between the two ends. Germline loops: CDR1 DFQATT, CDR2 SNEGSKA (reference sequence). CDR3 sequence: CSARTLYSNQPQHF. The DNA of the CDR3 is TGCAGTGCTCGGACACTATATAGCAATCAGCCCCAGCATTTT.

This clonotype was recorded at least ten times. The chain employs TRBV19 and TRBJ2-7; D is tentatively TRBD1 or TRBD2 (5 bases each). CDR1 and CDR2 (germline): LNHDA, SQIVND (reference sequence). CDR3 length equals 15 residues. Deletions cut 5 bases from V and 2 bases from J, with 16 bases between. In nucleotides, the CDR3 is TGTGCCAGTAGTGGGGTGGGGGACGGCCCCTACGAGCAGTACTTC. Residues: CASSGVGDGPYEQYF.

The sample holds many counts of this clonotype. V usage is TRBV28 and J usage is TRBJ1-2; 12 nucleotides line up with TRBD1. CDR1 is MDHEN and CDR2 is SYDVKM in the germline V gene. V lost 5 bases and J lost 7; bases outside the gene matches: 11. The CDR3 is made up of 16 amino acids. CDR3 sequence reads: CASSSTGTGGAFGYTF. The CDR3 DNA is TGTGCCAGCAGTAGTACTGGGACAGGGGGCGCTTTTGGCTACACCTTC.

This clonotype was picked up a small number of times. This chain connects TRBV27 to TRBJ2-6; D not certain. Trimming stripped 0 bases from V and 0 bases from J, with 15 bases between. The CDR3 has 19 residues. Germline V gene sequence: CDR1 MNHEY, CDR2 SMNVEV (reference sequence). The CDR3 bases are TGTGCCAGCAGTTTATCCTCCGGCTCAAGCCGCTCTGGGGCCAACGTCCTGACTTTC. It encodes CASSLSSGSSRSGANVLTF.

This chain connects TRBV9 to TRBJ2-7, with a possible D match to TRBD1 (5 bases). CDR3 length equals 14 residues. V shed 4 bases and J shed 0 bases, with 11 bases lying between them. Looked up from germline, CDR1 is SGDLS and CDR2 is YYNGEE. The CDR3 region is CASSTHRSSYEQYF. In DNA, the CDR3 is TGTGCCAGCAGCACCCACAGGAGCTCCTACGAGCAGTACTTC.

V and J are TRBV3-1 and TRBJ2-7; 10 nucleotides agree with TRBD1. The CDR3 is made up of 14 amino acids. The J segment lost 6 bases and the V segment lost 3 bases, leaving 5 bases of the junction unmatched. CDR1 is LGHDT, CDR2 YNNKEL, per germline (reference sequence). The CDR3 spells CASSHGDRGPEQYF. CDR3 bases: TGTGCCAGCAGCCATGGGGACAGGGGTCCCGAGCAGTACTTC.

The rearrangement uses TRBV11-2 and TRBJ2-3; tentatively, D is TRBD1 (5 bases). The CDR3 has 14 residues. The germline CDR1 and CDR2 sequences are SGHAT and FQNNGV. V was cut by 3 bases and J by 4 bases, with 11 bases left in between. This CDR3 is CASSFGHPPDTQYF. CDR3 sequence (DNA): TGTGCCAGCAGCTTCGGACACCCACCAGATACGCAGTATTTT.

This clonotype was seen repeatedly, ten times or more. The J gene is TRBJ1-1, the V gene TRBV5-1; D gene unclear. Germline CDR1 is SGHRS and CDR2 is YFSETQ. The CDR3 is made up of 13 amino acids. The ends were cut back, 0 bases at V and 7 bases at J, with 10 bases in the middle. CDR3: CASSLVGSREAFF. The CDR3 DNA sequence: TGCGCCAGCAGCTTGGTGGGGAGCCGTGAAGCTTTCTTT. The full variable domain, with the rest looked up from reference TRBV5-1 and TRBJ1-1, is KAGVTQTPRYLIKTRGQQVTLSCSPISGHRSVSWYQQTPGQGLQFLFEYFSETQRNKGNFPGRFSGRQFSNSRSEMNVSTLELGDSALYLCASSLVGSREAFFGQGTRLTVV.

The table lists this clonotype with many counts. The chain combines TRBV12-3 or TRBV12-4 with TRBJ2-2, with 9 bases lining up with TRBD1. J was trimmed by 6 bases and V by 6 bases; bases with no gene match: 8. The CDR3 is 15 residues long. The DNA for the CDR3 is TGTGCCAGCAGACCGGGACAGGGTTTCCCCGGGGAGCTGTTTTTT. Protein: CASRPGQGFPGELFF.

The chain employs TRBV2 and TRBJ2-2; no clear D gene. Germline CDR1 reads SNHLY; CDR2 reads FYNNEI. The CDR3 totals 14 residues. Trimming removed 6 bases at V and 1 base at J, with 9 bases between. The CDR3 DNA reads TGTGCCAGCAGGGCCCACGAGAACACCGGGGAGCTGTTTTTT. This sequence encodes CASRAHENTGELFF. The full variable domain, in which reference TRBV2 and TRBJ2-2 provide the parts outside the CDR3, is EPEVTQTPSHQVTQMGQEVILRCVPISNHLYFYWYRQILGQKVEFLVSFYNNEISEKSEIFDDQFSVERPDGSNFTLKIRSTKLEDSAMYFCASRAHENTGELFFGEGSRLTVL.

This clonotype came up many times. The rearrangement uses TRBV28 and TRBJ1-1; weak D call: TRBD1 (5 bases). Germline CDR1 and CDR2: MDHEN and SYDVKM. The ends were cut back, 6 bases at V and 0 bases at J, with 14 bases in the middle. This CDR3 is built from 15 residues. CDR3 nucleotides: TGTGCCAGCAGGATTTGGGGGTTTTTGAACACTGAAGCTTTCTTT. Its translation is CASRIWGFLNTEAFF.

This clonotype was picked up a small number of times. The chain carries TRBV12-3 or TRBV12-4 and TRBJ2-2, with TRBD2 identical over 7 bases. The ends lost 6 bases at V and 4 bases at J; junction bases unmatched: 8. This CDR3 comprises 15 residues. DNA for the CDR3: TGTGCCAGCAGGGTGGGAGGGGTCGGCACCGGGGAGCTGTTTTTT. It translates to CASRVGGVGTGELFF.

The table lists this clonotype with many counts. J is TRBJ2-7 and V is TRBV6-1, with no clear D. With 8 bases removed from V and 4 bases from J, the gap between germline ends came to 6 bases. This CDR3 is built from 10 residues. The germline gives CDR1 MNHNS, CDR2 SASEGT. For the CDR3, the DNA is TGTGCCAGCCTTCAATACGAGCAGTACTTC. Residues: CASLQYEQYF.

This rearrangement joins TRBV6-1 to TRBJ2-5, with 7 bases fitting TRBD2. Germline values: CDR1 MNHNS, CDR2 SASEGT. The CDR3 covers 15 residues. V was clipped by 6 bases and J by 5 bases; unmatched bases: 12. The CDR3, as DNA: TGTGCCAGCAGCTGGCGGGAGTGGGGCGGGGAGACCCAGTACTTC. It encodes CASSWREWGGETQYF.

Comments on this clonotype: A read error may explain this, as a much larger clone is one base away. This chain uses TRBV28 with TRBJ1-5; maybe TRBD1 (6 bases). Germline CDR1 and CDR2: MDHEN and SYDVKM. V was pared by 6 bases and J by 6 bases, with 18 bases between. This CDR3 has 15 amino acids. The CDR3 is CASRDTGIVAQPQHF. CDR3 in DNA: TGTGCCAGCAGGGATACAGGGATTGTGGCTCAGCCCCAGCATTTT.

A word on this clonotype: This may arise from a read error, as a much more abundant clone is one base away. This chain joins TRBV24-1 and TRBJ2-2; D might be TRBD1 (6 bases). V was trimmed by 8 bases and J by 10 bases, leaving 10 bases between them. The CDR3 is made up of 11 amino acids. Looked up from germline, CDR1 is KGHDR and CDR2 is SFDVKD. CDR3 sequence: CATTSGVELFF. CDR3 bases: TGTGCCACCACCTCAGGGGTGGAGCTGTTTTTT.

This clonotype was counted many times. The chain has TRBV28 and TRBJ1-1, with D tentatively TRBD1 (5 bases). V lost 7 bases, J lost 2 bases, and 14 bases lay in between. The germline V gene encodes CDR1 MDHEN and CDR2 SYDVKM. CDR3 length equals 14 residues. In DNA form, the CDR3 reads TGTGCCAGCACCCCGGGGGGGAAAAACACTGAAGCTTTCTTT. It specifies CASTPGGKNTEAFF.

This clonotype showed up many times. One end of the junction does not line up with germline, which may come from a read error. The chain links TRBV27 to TRBJ2-7, with 8 bases lining up with TRBD2. The CDR3 is made up of 15 amino acids. Germline values: CDR1 MNHEY, CDR2 SMNVEV (reference sequence). Here the CDR3 reads CASSISGLVNYEQYF. The CDR3 DNA sequence: TGTGCCAGCAGTATATCGGGACTAGTAAACTACGAGCAGTACTTC.

This clonotype was seen a few times. The chain employs TRBV18 and TRBJ2-7; the match to TRBD1 covers 11 bases. Germline assignment: CDR1 KGHSH and CDR2 LQKENI. There are 13 residues in the CDR3. V gave up 4 bases and J gave up 5 bases; unmatched junction bases: 1. In DNA form, the CDR3 reads TGTGCCAGCTCACAGGGACAGGGGGACGAGCAGTACTTC. This codes for CASSQGQGDEQYF.